The present TCR beta chain was sequenced within a study of OX40 agonist ivuxolimab in advanced cancers. Study overall: Past anti-PD-1, anti-PD-L1 or anti-CTLA-4 therapy was accepted, and 35% to 45% had received some.

In regard to this clone: The antigen remains unidentified.

V gave up 6 bases and J gave up 10 bases, with 10 bases separating them. CDR1 is LNHDA, CDR2 SQIVND, per germline (reference sequence). This CDR3 has 12 amino acids. The study's findings and limits: There was clonal expansion of CD4+ and CD8+ blood T cells by week 6 at 0.1 to 3.0 mg/kg.

TCRdb's copy holds only in-frame clones and misses some; the assay was immunoSEQ multiplex PCR. The table lists 74,000 or so clones, roughly 81% of them singletons, with around 2% in the top ten. The specimen comprised CD4+ or CD8+ T cells sorted from blood, sampled in a trial of the OX40 agonist ivuxolimab. The receptor was isolated from an adult with an advanced solid tumor such as melanoma, head and neck, liver or kidney cancer. The genes are TRBV19 and TRBJ1-6, with D perhaps TRBD1 (5 bases). CDR3 in DNA: TGTGCCAGTAGCGACAGTAGATCACCCCTCCACTTT. Its translation: CASSDSRSPLHF.